This T cell receptor (beta chain) was documented in a study of OX40 agonist ivuxolimab in advanced cancers. For the study at large: Eligibility rules accepted prior anti-PD-1, anti-PD-L1 or anti-CTLA-4 therapy, and 40% had some.

Clones were read by immunoSEQ multiplex PCR, and TCRdb kept only the in-frame ones, dropping some. The table records 20,000 to 25,000 clones, approximately 84% of them present only once. CDR3 size: 15 residues. Germline lookup yields CDR1 MNHEY and CDR2 SMNVEV (reference sequence). Trimming removed 3 bases from V and 8 bases from J, with 17 bases in between. The TCR was taken from an adult with an advanced solid tumor such as melanoma, head and neck, liver or kidney cancer. The starting material was CD4+ or CD8+ T cells sorted from blood, obtained in a trial of the OX40 agonist ivuxolimab. The chain uses TRBV27 and TRBJ2-1; D might be TRBD1 (6 bases). CDR3 sequence reads: CASSFGAGVGDEQFF. The CDR3 DNA reads as TGTGCCAGCAGTTTTGGGGCAGGGGTTGGCGATGAGCAGTTCTTC.